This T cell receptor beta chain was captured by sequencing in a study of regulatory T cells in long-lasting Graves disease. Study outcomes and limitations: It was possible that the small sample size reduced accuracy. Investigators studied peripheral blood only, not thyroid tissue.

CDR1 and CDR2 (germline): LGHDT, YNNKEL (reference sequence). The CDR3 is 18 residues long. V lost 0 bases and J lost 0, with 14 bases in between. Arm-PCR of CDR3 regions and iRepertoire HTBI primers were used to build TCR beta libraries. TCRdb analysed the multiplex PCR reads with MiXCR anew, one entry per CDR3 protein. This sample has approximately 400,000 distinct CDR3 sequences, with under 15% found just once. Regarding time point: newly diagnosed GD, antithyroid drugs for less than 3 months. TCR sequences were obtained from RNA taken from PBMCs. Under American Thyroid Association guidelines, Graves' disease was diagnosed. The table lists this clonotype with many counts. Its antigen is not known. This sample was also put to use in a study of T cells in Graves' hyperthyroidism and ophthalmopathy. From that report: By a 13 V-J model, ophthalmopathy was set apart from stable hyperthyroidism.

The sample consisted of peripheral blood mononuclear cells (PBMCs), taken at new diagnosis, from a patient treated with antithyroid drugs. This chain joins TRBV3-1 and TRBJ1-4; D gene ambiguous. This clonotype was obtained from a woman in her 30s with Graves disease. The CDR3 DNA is TGTGCCAGCAGCCAAGAAGTAGCCACACTAGCAACTAATGAAAAACTGTTTTTT. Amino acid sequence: CASSQEVATLATNEKLFF.